Below are 14 T cell receptor beta chains sequenced from a single sample in a study of PD-L1 blockade in urothelial cancer. Method: immunoSEQ multiplex PCR; TCRdb's copy keeps in-frame clones and lacks some. The repertoire has over 45,000 clones, 70% to 90% of them found once; the top ten carry approximately 7.1%. This specimen was PBMCs, taken around atezolizumab (anti-PD-L1) treatment. Receptor source: a man in his sixties with urothelial cancer.

This CDR3 reads CASSLRGLETQYF. CDR3 nucleotides: TGCGCCAGCAGCTTGAGGGGCTTGGAGACCCAGTACTTC. The chain has TRBV5-1 and TRBJ2-5, with D perhaps TRBD1 (5 bases). The germline V gene encodes CDR1 SGHRS and CDR2 YFSETQ. This CDR3 is 13 amino acids long. V was pared by 1 base and J by 5 bases, with 9 bases between.

This clone came up a few times. V and J are TRBV14 and TRBJ1-5, with TRBD1 matching 11 bases. The CDR3 extends over 15 amino acids. Germline CDR1 SGHDN, CDR2 FVKESK. The CDR3: CLGTGGEYSNQPQHF. DNA of the CDR3: TGTCTCGGGACAGGGGGAGAATATAGCAATCAGCCCCAGCATTTT.

This clone was counted once. The V and J genes are TRBV7-2 and TRBJ2-1; D gene unclear. The germline V gene encodes CDR1 SGHTA and CDR2 FQGNSA. V lost 5 bases and J lost 6, with 8 bases in between. The CDR3 extends over 12 amino acids. This CDR3 is CASSPLGNEQFF. The CDR3 DNA sequence: TGTGCCAGCAGCCCTCTAGGCAATGAGCAGTTCTTC.

The V and J genes are TRBV30 and TRBJ2-2; tentatively, D is TRBD1 (6 bases). V was pared by 0 bases and J by 4 bases, with 15 bases between. CDR3 length: 16 residues. The V gene's germline CDR1 is GTSNPN and CDR2 SVGIG (reference sequence). The CDR3 reads CAWSVAAGVFTGELFF. In DNA form, the CDR3 reads TGTGCCTGGAGTGTCGCAGCAGGGGTCTTCACCGGGGAGCTGTTTTTT.

V gene TRBV7-8 combines with J gene TRBJ2-2; TRBD1 matches 8 bases. The trim removed 3 bases at V and 4 bases at J, leaving 4 bases unmatched. Looked up from germline, CDR1 is SGHVS and CDR2 is FQNEAQ. This CDR3 has 15 residues. CDR3 nucleotide sequence: TGTGCCAGCAGCTTCTGGACAGGGCCCACCGGGGAGCTGTTTTTT. It specifies CASSFWTGPTGELFF.

The rearrangement joins TRBV5-1 to TRBJ2-7; TRBD1 matches 7 bases. The germline gives CDR1 SGHRS, CDR2 YFSETQ. V shed 0 bases and J 4 bases; nucleotides not matched to a gene: 4. This CDR3 has 14 amino acids. CDR3: CASSLDRGEYEQYF. CDR3 bases: TGCGCCAGCAGCTTGGACAGGGGCGAGTACGAGCAGTACTTC.

The chain joins TRBV5-8 to TRBJ2-3; the match to TRBD1 covers 8 bases. Germline loops: CDR1 SGHTS, CDR2 YDEGEE. The V segment lost 0 bases and the J segment 5 bases; nucleotides outside the gene matches: 5. This CDR3 is built from 15 residues. CDR3 region: CASSLGQGAGDTQYF. The CDR3 DNA reads as TGTGCCAGCAGCTTGGGCCAGGGGGCAGGAGATACGCAGTATTTT.

The chain is built from TRBV11-1 and TRBJ1-2; the D is unclear. Trimming left V 2 bases short and J 0 bases short, with 4 bases between. The germline V gene encodes CDR1 SGHAT and CDR2 FQDESV (reference sequence). There are 13 residues in the CDR3. As DNA, the CDR3 is TGTGCCAGCAGCTTAACAGCTAACTATGGCTACACCTTC. As protein: CASSLTANYGYTF.

The rearrangement uses TRBV5-1 and TRBJ2-2; TRBD1 is a possible D gene (5 bases). Trimming shortened V by 4 bases and J by 7 bases, and 14 bases separated the two germline ends. The germline gives CDR1 SGHRS, CDR2 YFSETQ. The CDR3 consists of 14 residues. The CDR3 reads CASSLTESVGELFF. The DNA for the CDR3 is TGCGCCAGCAGCCTGACAGAGTCGGTCGGGGAGCTGTTTTTT.

This chain links TRBV5-1 with TRBJ2-3, with D uncertain. The CDR3 runs to 14 residues. Germline assignment: CDR1 SGHRS and CDR2 YFSETQ. V was shortened by 1 base and J by 1 base, with 7 bases between the two germline ends. This CDR3 is CASSLFSGTDTQYF. CDR3 bases: TGCGCCAGCAGCTTGTTTTCGGGCACAGATACGCAGTATTTT.

V gene TRBV5-1 combines with J gene TRBJ2-3; 7 bases agree with TRBD1. V lost 0 bases to trimming and J lost 3 bases; unmatched junction nucleotides: 7. CDR1 is SGHRS, CDR2 YFSETQ, per germline. The length of the CDR3 is 16 residues. The CDR3 DNA sequence: TGCGCCAGCAGCTTGGCATCGGGACAGATGACAGATACGCAGTATTTT. It codes for CASSLASGQMTDTQYF.

The gene calls are TRBV6-4 and TRBJ1-1; the match to TRBD1 covers 7 bases. Trimming removed 6 bases from V and 1 base from J; junction bases left unmatched: 5. From germline, CDR1 is MRHNA and CDR2 SNTAGT. The CDR3 is 14 residues long. CDR3 nucleotide sequence: TGTGCCAGCAGCCCTCGGACAGGGAACACTGAAGCTTTCTTT. Translation gives CASSPRTGNTEAFF.

This sequence joins TRBV19 and TRBJ1-3, with a weak D call TRBD1 (5 bases). This CDR3 spans 15 amino acids. From germline, CDR1 is LNHDA and CDR2 SQIVND (reference sequence). V was cut by 6 bases and J by 0 bases, with 12 bases left in between. The CDR3 region has the DNA TGTGCCAGTAGCGGGCAGGGAAGCTCTGGAAACACCATATATTTT. Translating gives CASSGQGSSGNTIYF.

This clone was counted only a few times. The V and J genes are TRBV7-2 and TRBJ1-3, with unresolved D. CDR3 size: 13 residues. The V end lost 1 base, the J end lost 4 bases, and 5 bases lay between the germline ends. The V gene's germline CDR1 is SGHTA and CDR2 FQGNSA. The CDR3 DNA sequence: TGTGCCAGCAGCTTAGACAGAGGAAACACCATATATTTT. Protein product: CASSLDRGNTIYF.